This is a list of T cell receptor beta chains from one sample in a study of blood T cell repertoires in COVID-19. The protocol was immunoSEQ multiplex PCR, while the TCRdb copy is restricted to in-frame clones and leaves out a portion. The sample consists of 170,000 or so clones, roughly 84% of them appearing once. The sample comprised peripheral blood. The origin of the receptors is a woman aged 60-70 years with acute or convalescent COVID-19. Both conserved end residues are part of each CDR3. Size is stated for part of the rows, as once, few or many counts, or as a class when the clone is expanded.

TRBJ2-5 | TRBV13 | NA | CASSPILRQGTETQYF
TRBJ1-2 | TRBV5-1 | NA | CASSLGLQGAVYGYTF
TRBJ1-1 | TRBV19 | NA | CASSVSFKRTVNTEAFF
TRBJ2-7 | TRBV18 | NA | CASCSAGEYSEQYF
TRBJ1-2 | TRBV29-1 | NA | CSVATGTGSYGYTF
TRBJ1-5 | TRBV11-2 | NA | CASSDQYQPQHF
TRBJ2-3 | TRBV2 | NA | CASSDRDLTDTQYF
TRBJ2-1 | TRBV28 | NA | CASSSGTSSHEQFF
TRBJ2-5 | TRBV9 | NA | CASSSRRGQETQYF
TRBJ1-2 | TRBV4-1 | NA | CASSQDLEFNYGYTF
TRBJ1-1 | TRBV6-5 | once | CASSYTRQGNTEAFF
TRBJ2-5 | TRBV5-6 | NA | CASSRAGGETQYF
TRBJ1-3 | TRBV5-4 | NA | CASSLQGARAGNTIYF
TRBJ1-6 | TRBV5-4 | once | CASSLRDRFNSPLHF
TRBJ2-1 | TRBV7-3 | NA | CASSLLGTSTNEQFF
TRBJ1-4 | TRBV28 | NA | CASSLAGNEKLFF
TRBJ1-1 | TRBV6-5 | few | CASSYVRRANTEAFF
TRBJ1-4 | TRBV7-2 | NA | CASSLGYTLSTNEKLFF
TRBJ1-4 | TRBV4-3 | NA | CASSHSDRDNEKLFF
TRBJ1-3 | TRBV27 | NA | CASSFQFGNTIYF
TRBJ1-1 | TRBV28 | NA | CASEENTGGGTEAFF
TRBJ2-1 | TRBV5-1 | NA | CASSSTPRTSGYNEQFF
TRBJ2-7 | TRBV30 | NA | CASSTGEYEQYF
TRBJ1-5 | TRBV7-8 | NA | CASSPLVRASNQPQHF
TRBJ1-5 | TRBV19 | NA | CASTSLIPGNNQPQHF
TRBJ2-7 | TRBV29-1 | NA | CSVWRGEQYF
TRBJ1-5 | TRBV2 | NA | CASSVQPAWGNQPQHF
TRBJ1-2 | TRBV18 | NA | CASSQGQGNGYTF
TRBJ2-6 | TRBV19 | once | CASSIVTGTGANVLTF
TRBJ1-1 | TRBV29-1 | once | CSAGQYEAFF
TRBJ2-7 | TRBV19 | NA | CASSGDRSYEQYF
TRBJ1-5 | TRBV18 | once | CASSPGGDQPQHF
TRBJ1-6 | TRBV5-1 | NA | CASSLDSSASPLHF
TRBJ1-1 | TRBV6-6 | NA | CASTGEGVLSEAFF
TRBJ2-3 | TRBV27 | NA | CASSLTSGGRGLTDTQYF
TRBJ1-5 | TRBV19 | once | CASIAAGTAGVLPQHF
TRBJ2-7 | TRBV29-1 | once | CSVVRDRGSYEQYF
TRBJ1-4 | TRBV15 | NA | CATSSLGRENEKLFF
TRBJ2-7 | TRBV5-1 | NA | CASRGGYEQYF
TRBJ1-5 | TRBV5-8 | NA | CASSPTAGWSNQPQHF
TRBJ1-2 | TRBV6-5 | NA | CASSPGTWSNYGYTF
TRBJ1-6 | TRBV7-2 | NA | CASSPRDRGNSPLHF
TRBJ1-6 | TRBV28 | NA | CASGREGSPLHF
TRBJ2-2 | TRBV24-1 | NA | CATSVTPGANTGELFF
TRBJ1-2 | TRBV19 | NA | CASSPVNYGYTF
TRBJ1-2 | TRBV3-1/TRBV3-2 | NA | CASSEGAGGYGYTF
TRBJ1-1 | TRBV2 | NA | CASSEQGFNTEAFF
TRBJ2-3 | TRBV4-3 | few | CASSQAGTLGTDTQYF